This record looks at one TCR beta chain sequence and its context. The data belong to a study of CD8+ T cells in alopecia areata. Extraction and reverse transcription of RNA yielded cDNA as the sequencing template. TCRdb keeps only in-frame clones here, not all; method: immunoSEQ multiplex PCR. The repertoire holds 200,000 to 250,000 clones, with around 62% as singletons. The germline V and J ends were trimmed by 6 bases and 0 bases, with 7 bases remaining between them. There are 12 residues in the CDR3. CDR1 SQVTM and CDR2 ANQGSEA come from the germline V gene. Source: CD4+ T cells sorted from blood, taken at week 0. The origin of this receptor is a human donor with alopecia areata. The genes are TRBV29-1 and TRBJ2-3, with D unresolved. In nucleotides, the CDR3 is TGCAGCGTGGACGACAGCACAGATACGCAGTATTTT. It is translated as CSVDDSTDTQYF.